The 20 T cell receptor beta chains reported below all come from one sample, sequenced in a study of T cell responses to AZD1222 COVID-19 vaccine. Libraries were prepared by immunoSEQ multiplex PCR; TCRdb keeps only in-frame clonotypes and omits some of them. Here the sample spans 120,000 or so clones, roughly nine tenths being singletons. Sequences were derived from peripheral blood, sampled on day 0 of AZD1222 vaccination. Receptor source: an adult in good health.

The rearrangement joins TRBV10-3 to TRBJ1-1, with 10 positions matching TRBD1. The ends lost 6 bases at V and 5 bases at J; junction bases unmatched: 9. The CDR3 loop spans 15 amino acids. Per the germline V gene, CDR1 is ENHRY and CDR2 is SYGVKD. CDR3 in DNA: TGTGCCATCAGGTTTGGCGGGACAGGGGATACTGAAGCTTTCTTT. It is translated as CAIRFGGTGDTEAFF.

Sample share makes this clone medium-sized (0.01 to 0.1%). The chain couples TRBV14 to TRBJ2-7; D not resolved. Per the germline V gene, CDR1 is SGHDN and CDR2 is FVKESK. V lost 1 base and J 3 bases, leaving 10 bases between the germline ends. The CDR3 spans 14 residues. CDR3 sequence reads: CASSQALRYYEQYF. CDR3 nucleotides: TGTGCCAGCAGCCAAGCCTTGCGGTACTACGAGCAGTACTTC. Full variable domain (outside the CDR3, taken from reference TRBV14 and TRBJ2-7): EAGVTQFPSHSVIEKGQTVTLRCDPISGHDNLYWYRRVMGKEIKFLLHFVKESKQDESGMPNNRFLAERTGGTYSTLKVQPAELEDSGVYFCASSQALRYYEQYFGPGTRLTVT.

This sequence joins TRBV9 and TRBJ1-5, with TRBD1 matching over 10 bases. V shed 5 bases and J 3 bases; nucleotides not matched to a gene: 5. CDR1 and CDR2 from the germline V gene are SGDLS and YYNGEE. This CDR3 comprises 15 residues. The DNA of the CDR3 is TGTGCCAGCAGTGAGGGACAGGGGAACAATCAGCCCCAGCATTTT. It translates to CASSEGQGNNQPQHF.

V is TRBV29-1 and J is TRBJ1-2; TRBD1 agrees at 10 bases. V lost 7 bases and J lost 5; bases outside the gene matches: 4. There are 12 residues in the CDR3. Looked up from germline, CDR1 is SQVTM and CDR2 is ANQGSEA. Here the CDR3 DNA reads TGCAGCGCTGGACAGGGGGATTATGGCTACACCTTC. Residues: CSAGQGDYGYTF.

This clone was seen just once. The V and J genes are TRBV19 and TRBJ1-1, with 7 bases that match TRBD1. Germline trimming cut 2 bases from V and 5 bases from J; bases unmatched to any gene: 5. The CDR3 length is 14 residues. Germline CDR1 LNHDA, CDR2 SQIVND (reference sequence). Here the CDR3 DNA reads TGTGCCAGTAGTATAAGGGACAGAAGAACTGAAGCTTTCTTT. Encoded protein: CASSIRDRRTEAFF.

This clone has only a few counts. The chain recombines TRBV2 with TRBJ1-1; 10 bases are shared with TRBD1. Germline V gene sequence: CDR1 SNHLY, CDR2 FYNNEI. V was clipped by 6 bases and J by 10 bases; unmatched bases: 5. The CDR3 extends over 12 amino acids. CDR3 sequence (DNA): TGTGCCAGCAGACCCGGGACAGGGGCAGCTTTCTTT. This encodes CASRPGTGAAFF.

The V gene is TRBV5-4, the J gene TRBJ2-7; D possibly corresponds to TRBD2 (5 bases). This CDR3 region has 15 residues. Germline V lookup: CDR1 SGHNT, CDR2 YYREEE (reference sequence). V dropped 1 base and J dropped 5 bases, with 16 bases sitting between them. The CDR3 here is CASSLRRPLGDEQYF. CDR3 nucleotides: TGTGCCAGCAGCTTGAGGAGGCCCCTTGGGGACGAGCAGTACTTC.

The V call is TRBV4-1, the J call TRBJ2-3; tentatively, D is TRBD2 (5 bases). CDR3 size: 16 residues. V lost 0 bases and J 0 bases, leaving 10 bases between the germline ends. Germline V lookup: CDR1 MGHRA, CDR2 YSYEKL. In nucleotides, the CDR3 is TGCGCCAGCAGCCAAGATTACGGGGAAAGCACAGATACGCAGTATTTT. It yields the protein CASSQDYGESTDTQYF.

This clone is a singleton in its sample. The chain uses TRBV11-2 and TRBJ1-2, with 8 bases lining up with TRBD1. V shed 4 bases, J shed 3 bases, and the junction held 4 bases outside the gene matches. This CDR3 is built from 14 residues. Germline CDR1 is SGHAT and CDR2 is FQNNGV. The CDR3 DNA follows: TGTGCCAGCAGCTCCGGACAGGGATACTATGGCTACACCTTC. This translates into CASSSGQGYYGYTF.

The chain recombines TRBV6-5 with TRBJ2-7; TRBD1 aligns across 9 bases. Germline V gives CDR1 MNHEY, CDR2 SVGAGI. This CDR3 has 13 residues. Trimming cost V 8 bases and J 2 bases; bases outside gene matches: 4. The chain's CDR3 is CASSGQGTYEQYF. CDR3 sequence (DNA): TGTGCCAGCTCCGGACAGGGGACCTACGAGCAGTACTTC.

J is TRBJ1-6 and V is TRBV12-5, with D possibly being TRBD1 (5 bases). The CDR3 contains 14 residues. In germline, CDR1 is LGHNT, CDR2 FRNRAP. V was cut by 5 bases and J by 7 bases, with 12 bases left in between. CDR3 nucleotides: TGTGCTAGTGGTCCGTCAGGGCGGAATTCACCCCTCCACTTT. Protein: CASGPSGRNSPLHF. The full variable domain, rest sourced from reference TRBV12-5 and TRBJ1-6, is DARVTQTPRHKVTEMGQEVTMRCQPILGHNTVFWYRQTMMQGLELLAYFRNRAPLDDSGMPKDRFSAEMPDATLATLKIQPSEPRDSAVYFCASGPSGRNSPLHFGNGTRLTVT.

In this sample, this clone turned up once. The chain uses TRBV19 and TRBJ1-2; 7 nucleotides align to TRBD1. The V gene's germline CDR1 is LNHDA and CDR2 SQIVND (reference sequence). Trimming at V came to 7 bases and at J to 4 bases, leaving 6 bases not matched to a gene. The CDR3 totals 13 residues. CDR3 bases: TGTGCCAGTAAAAGGACAGGAACCTATGGCTACACCTTC. Amino acids: CASKRTGTYGYTF.

V is TRBV6-5 and J is TRBJ2-6; no reliable D call. Between the trimmed V and J ends, which lost 5 bases and 2 bases, there was a span of 10 bases. The CDR3 spans 15 residues. The germline V gene encodes CDR1 MNHEY and CDR2 SVGAGI. The CDR3 loop reads CASSPAGTGANVLTF. CDR3 coding DNA: TGTGCCAGCAGTCCCGCCGGAACTGGGGCCAACGTCCTGACTTTC.

The chain joins TRBV14 to TRBJ2-3; possibly TRBD2 for D (6 bases). The germline V gene encodes CDR1 SGHDN and CDR2 FVKESK. This CDR3 region has 16 residues. Trimming took 3 bases from V and 1 from J, leaving 14 bases between them. In nucleotides, the CDR3 is TGTGCCAGCAGCCAGCCCCAAGCGGGCCGCACAGATACGCAGTATTTT. Protein: CASSQPQAGRTDTQYF. Drawing the rest from reference TRBV14 and TRBJ2-3, the complete variable domain is EAGVTQFPSHSVIEKGQTVTLRCDPISGHDNLYWYRRVMGKEIKFLLHFVKESKQDESGMPNNRFLAERTGGTYSTLKVQPAELEDSGVYFCASSQPQAGRTDTQYFGPGTRLTVL.

V and J are TRBV3-1 (or the pseudogene TRBV3-2) and TRBJ1-4, with D possibly TRBD1 on 6 matching bases. The CDR3 has 15 amino acids. V was shortened by 1 base and J by 7 bases, with 13 bases between the two germline ends. Germline V gives CDR1 LGHDT, CDR2 YNNKEL (reference sequence). The CDR3 loop is CASSQGGRGGEKLFF. CDR3 sequence (DNA): TGTGCCAGCAGCCAAGGTGGCAGGGGTGGTGAAAAACTGTTTTTT.

This chain uses TRBV5-6 with TRBJ2-5; D possibly corresponds to TRBD1 (5 bases). Germline lookup yields CDR1 SGHDT and CDR2 YYEEEE. Trimming removed 4 bases from V and 5 bases from J, with 21 bases in between. This CDR3 comprises 16 residues. CDR3 DNA sequence: TGTGCCAGCAGCCCCGGAATATCGACAGAAGTGGAGACCCAGTACTTC. This sequence encodes CASSPGISTEVETQYF.

The chain employs TRBV7-3 and TRBJ2-3, with 9 bases fitting TRBD2. The V gene's germline CDR1 is SGHTA and CDR2 FQGTGA. CDR3 size: 16 residues. The V and J ends lost 5 bases and 1 base, in that order; junction bases with no gene match: 7. CDR3 sequence (DNA): TGTGCCAGCAGCCCCCGGGGACTAGCTGGCACAGATACGCAGTATTTT. Its translation: CASSPRGLAGTDTQYF.

This chain uses TRBV3-1 (or the pseudogene TRBV3-2) with TRBJ2-7, with 8 bases matching TRBD1. Losses at the gene ends were 2 bases for V and 6 bases for J; bases not matched to a gene: 6. The CDR3 covers 14 residues. Germline V CDR1 and CDR2: LGHDT, YNNKEL (reference sequence). Here the CDR3 DNA reads TGTGCCAGCAGCCAATTCGGACAGGGCAGCGAGCAGTACTTC. Its translation is CASSQFGQGSEQYF.

This clone has just one count. The rearrangement uses TRBV7-9 and TRBJ1-1, with a weak D call TRBD1 (6 bases). CDR1 is SEHNR and CDR2 is FQNEAQ in the germline V gene (reference sequence). The V gene lost 3 bases and the J gene lost 4 bases, with 15 bases spanning the gap. The CDR3 is 15 amino acids. CDR3 region: CASSFPRGTPTEAFF. CDR3 bases: TGTGCCAGCAGCTTCCCGCGAGGGACACCCACTGAAGCTTTCTTT.

This clone came up once. This chain links TRBV6-5 with TRBJ1-2; D not certain. V was shortened by 2 bases and J by 3 bases, with 7 bases between the two germline ends. The germline gives CDR1 MNHEY, CDR2 SVGAGI. This CDR3 is 13 amino acids long. In nucleotides, the CDR3 is TGTGCCAGCAGTTACAGGGTAGACTATGGCTACACCTTC. Its translation is CASSYRVDYGYTF.